This entry lists 23 T cell receptor beta chains sequenced from one sample in a study of glioma-infiltrating T cells after dendritic cell vaccination. Noted time point: after dendritic cell vaccination, including at tumor progression/relapse. Measured with immunoSEQ multiplex PCR; TCRdb has only the in-frame clones, and not every one. Of about 82,000 clones detected, around four fifths appear once; the ten largest clones hold under 7%. The sequences come from blood, collected after dendritic cell vaccination. The source of these receptors is a human donor with glioblastoma.

This clone has just a few counts. The chain couples TRBV19 to TRBJ1-1; no firm D call. This CDR3 is 13 amino acids long. The germline V and J ends were trimmed by 8 bases and 0 bases, with 10 bases remaining between them. Germline V gene lookup returns CDR1 LNHDA and CDR2 SQIVND (reference sequence). The CDR3 coding sequence is TGTGCCAGTCATAACATTATGAACACTGAAGCTTTCTTT. Its translation is CASHNIMNTEAFF.

The rearrangement uses TRBV14 and TRBJ2-5, with 7 nucleotides matching TRBD1. The length of the CDR3 is 13 residues. Losses at the gene ends were 4 bases for V and 5 bases for J; bases not matched to a gene: 4. Germline V gives CDR1 SGHDN, CDR2 FVKESK. In nucleotides, the CDR3 is TGTGCCAGCAGCCGGGACAGCTGGGAGACCCAGTACTTC. It specifies CASSRDSWETQYF. The complete variable domain, with remaining parts taken from reference TRBV14 and TRBJ2-5, reads EAGVTQFPSHSVIEKGQTVTLRCDPISGHDNLYWYRRVMGKEIKFLLHFVKESKQDESGMPNNRFLAERTGGTYSTLKVQPAELEDSGVYFCASSRDSWETQYFGPGTRLLVL.

V and J are TRBV7-2 and TRBJ2-2; D might be TRBD1 (5 bases). This CDR3 has 16 amino acids. CDR1 SGHTA and CDR2 FQGNSA come from the germline V gene. V was clipped by 3 bases and J by 1 base, with 12 bases between them. For the CDR3, the DNA is TGTGCCAGCAGCTTGGGGCCTCGGATGAACACCGGGGAGCTGTTTTTT. Amino acid sequence: CASSLGPRMNTGELFF. The variable domain in full, with the rest retrieved from reference TRBV7-2 and TRBJ2-2, is GAGVSQSPSNKVTEKGKDVELRCDPISGHTALYWYRQSLGQGLEFLIYFQGNSAPDKSGLPSDRFSAERTGGSVSTLTIQRTQQEDSAVYLCASSLGPRMNTGELFFGEGSRLTVL.

As DNA, the CDR3 is TGCAGCGCCCTACTACGGCGCTCCTACAATGAGCAGTTCTTC. It is translated as CSALLRRSYNEQFF. The rearrangement joins TRBV29-1 to TRBJ2-1; D remains ambiguous. V lost 7 bases to trimming and J lost 0 bases, with 13 bases between them. CDR3 length: 14 residues. Germline values: CDR1 SQVTM, CDR2 ANQGSEA.

This clone was counted a few times. The V gene is TRBV7-9, the J gene TRBJ2-7; 10 bases are shared with TRBD1. Germline lookup yields CDR1 SEHNR and CDR2 FQNEAQ (reference sequence). The CDR3 is made up of 15 amino acids. The V and J ends lost 3 bases and 7 bases, in that order; junction bases with no gene match: 9. The CDR3 sequence: CASSLGQGTFEEQYF. Here the CDR3 DNA reads TGTGCCAGCAGCTTGGGACAGGGGACCTTTGAAGAGCAGTACTTC. The whole variable domain, filled in from reference TRBV7-9 and TRBJ2-7, reads DTGVSQNPRHKITKRGQNVTFRCDPISEHNRLYWYRQTLGQGPEFLTYFQNEAQLEKSRLLSDRFSAERPKGSFSTLEIQRTEQGDSAMYLCASSLGQGTFEEQYFGPGTRLTVT.

The sample holds a few counts of this clone. This sequence joins TRBV7-6 and TRBJ2-3; no definite D call. The germline V and J ends were trimmed by 4 bases and 2 bases, with 13 bases remaining between them. This CDR3 is built from 15 residues. Germline loops: CDR1 SGHVS, CDR2 FNYEAQ. CDR3 in DNA: TGTGCCAGCAGCTCCCTTAGCTACAACACAGATACGCAGTATTTT. This codes for CASSSLSYNTDTQYF.

The rearrangement uses TRBV19 and TRBJ2-7; 10 nucleotides align to TRBD2. Losses at the gene ends were 3 bases for V and 2 bases for J; bases not matched to a gene: 4. Germline V lookup: CDR1 LNHDA, CDR2 SQIVND (reference sequence). The CDR3 is made up of 15 amino acids. This CDR3 is CASSIWTSGTYEQYF. The CDR3 DNA follows: TGTGCCAGTAGTATCTGGACTAGCGGAACCTACGAGCAGTACTTC.

A single count supports this clone. J is TRBJ2-7 and V is TRBV7-2, with a tentative D call TRBD1 (5 bases). The CDR3 consists of 14 residues. Trimming stripped 6 bases from V and 5 bases from J, with 17 bases between. The germline V gene has CDR1 SGHTA and CDR2 FQGNSA. CDR3 DNA: TGTGCCAGCAGTCCTCAGGGCCCTAGGGACGAGCAGTACTTC. As protein: CASSPQGPRDEQYF.

A single count supports this clone. The V and J genes are TRBV5-4 and TRBJ2-5; 8 bases fit TRBD2. V lost 0 bases to trimming and J lost 5 bases; unmatched junction nucleotides: 6. Germline CDR1 and CDR2: SGHNT and YYREEE (reference sequence). The CDR3 runs 15 residues. CDR3 sequence reads: CASSLAGGRMETQYF. The CDR3 DNA is TGTGCCAGCAGCTTGGCGGGAGGGAGGATGGAGACCCAGTACTTC.

J is TRBJ1-1 and V is TRBV4-1; D is possibly TRBD1 (6 bases). Germline V gene sequence: CDR1 MGHRA, CDR2 YSYEKL. This CDR3 is built from 14 residues. The V and J ends lost 2 bases and 3 bases respectively, with 10 bases between them. CDR3 loop: CASSQNREYTEAFF. CDR3 in DNA: TGCGCCAGCAGCCAAAACAGGGAGTACACTGAAGCTTTCTTT.

This chain connects TRBV6-5 to TRBJ2-5; D uncertain. Between the trimmed V and J ends, which lost 0 bases and 5 bases, there was a span of 10 bases. Germline CDR1 is MNHEY and CDR2 is SVGAGI. The CDR3 spans 14 residues. The CDR3: CASSYSNGEETQYF. The CDR3 DNA sequence: TGTGCCAGCAGTTACTCCAACGGAGAGGAGACCCAGTACTTC.

The rearrangement links TRBV15 to TRBJ2-1, with 15 positions matching TRBD2. Germline loops: CDR1 LNHNV, CDR2 YYDKDF (reference sequence). Germline trimming cut 0 bases from V and 8 bases from J; bases unmatched to any gene: 8. This CDR3 is built from 18 residues. The CDR3: CATSRDLRTSGGADEQFF. CDR3 coding DNA: TGTGCCACCAGCAGAGATCTCCGGACTAGCGGGGGGGCCGATGAGCAGTTCTTC.

The V gene is TRBV6-4, the J gene TRBJ1-5; weak D call: TRBD1 (6 bases). The germline V and J ends were trimmed by 4 bases and 0 bases, with 16 bases remaining between them. The V gene's germline CDR1 is MRHNA and CDR2 SNTAGT. There are 17 residues in the CDR3. The CDR3 region has the DNA TGTGCCAGCAGTGGTTGGGGGTTGACAGGTAGCAATCAGCCCCAGCATTTT. Its translation: CASSGWGLTGSNQPQHF.

The V call is TRBV5-4, the J call TRBJ2-2; TRBD1 might be the D (6 bases). The CDR3 length is 15 residues. Trimming removed 5 bases from V and 6 bases from J, with 17 bases in between. CDR1 is SGHNT, CDR2 YYREEE, per germline (reference sequence). The CDR3 is CASRLGGLGSGELFF. CDR3 DNA: TGTGCCAGCAGATTAGGGGGTCTAGGTTCCGGGGAGCTGTTTTTT.

This chain joins TRBV29-1 and TRBJ1-2; D is possibly TRBD1 (6 bases). Germline CDR1 and CDR2: SQVTM and ANQGSEA. This CDR3 comprises 13 residues. V lost 4 bases, J lost 3 bases, and 12 bases lay in between. In DNA form, the CDR3 reads TGCAGCGTTGGGAGAGGGGGGGACTATGGCTACACCTTC. Amino acids: CSVGRGGDYGYTF.

The CDR3 nucleotides read TGTGCCAGCACTGCCGGGAGGGCCTTCTATAATTCACCCCTCCACTTT. Amino acids: CASTAGRAFYNSPLHF. The V gene is TRBV2, the J gene TRBJ1-6; D gene uncertain. V gave up 7 bases and J gave up 3 bases, with 16 bases separating them. CDR3 length equals 16 residues. In germline, CDR1 is SNHLY, CDR2 FYNNEI. The variable domain in full, completed from reference TRBV2 and TRBJ1-6, reads EPEVTQTPSHQVTQMGQEVILRCVPISNHLYFYWYRQILGQKVEFLVSFYNNEISEKSEIFDDQFSVERPDGSNFTLKIRSTKLEDSAMYFCASTAGRAFYNSPLHFGNGTRLTVT.

This clone was seen a few times. The CDR3 region has the DNA TGTGCCAGCAGTCGGTGGACAGATTCCCCCTACGAGCAGTACTTC. Amino acids: CASSRWTDSPYEQYF. The rearrangement joins TRBV27 to TRBJ2-7; D might be TRBD1 (6 bases). The CDR3 consists of 15 residues. V shed 5 bases and J shed 2 bases, with 16 bases lying between them. Looked up from germline, CDR1 is MNHEY and CDR2 is SMNVEV (reference sequence).

V gene TRBV4-3 combines with J gene TRBJ1-1, with a possible D match to TRBD1 (6 bases). Per germline, CDR1 LGHNA and CDR2 YSLEER. CDR3 size: 16 residues. The V gene lost 0 bases and the J gene lost 3 bases, with 14 bases spanning the gap. CDR3 loop: CASSQDVRGGDTEAFF. CDR3 DNA sequence: TGCGCCAGCAGCCAAGATGTCAGGGGTGGGGACACTGAAGCTTTCTTT.

This chain connects TRBV18 to TRBJ1-5; a weak D match, TRBD1 (5 bases). Germline V gene lookup returns CDR1 KGHSH and CDR2 LQKENI. The CDR3 runs 16 residues. Deletions cut 3 bases from V and 3 bases from J, with 15 bases between. For the CDR3, the DNA is TGTGCCAGCTCACCTGCCAGGGCGATCAACAATCAGCCCCAGCATTTT. As protein: CASSPARAINNQPQHF.

This chain links TRBV5-1 with TRBJ2-2; D is perhaps TRBD1 (6 bases). Germline assignment: CDR1 SGHRS and CDR2 YFSETQ. The CDR3 is made up of 15 amino acids. The germline V and J ends were trimmed by 5 bases and 1 base, with 12 bases remaining between them. The CDR3 region has the DNA TGCGCCAGCAGACTACAAGGGGGGAACACCGGGGAGCTGTTTTTT. It translates to CASRLQGGNTGELFF.

V usage is TRBV14 and J usage is TRBJ2-3; a possible D gene is TRBD2 (5 bases). Germline assignment: CDR1 SGHDN and CDR2 FVKESK. V lost 8 bases and J lost 0, with 9 bases in between. The CDR3 is made up of 13 amino acids. The CDR3 sequence: CASGEGSTDTQYF. CDR3 coding DNA: TGTGCCAGCGGAGAGGGAAGCACAGATACGCAGTATTTT.

This clone has a single count. The sample contains more than one DNA sequence encoding this CDR3. The gene calls are TRBV9 and TRBJ1-1, with 7 bases matching TRBD1. CDR3 length: 14 amino acids. Germline loops: CDR1 SGDLS, CDR2 YYNGEE. V gave up 2 bases and J gave up 1 base; unmatched junction bases: 2. DNA of the CDR3: TGTGCCAGCAGCGTCGGACAGGCGAACACTGAAGCTTTCTTT. Residues: CASSVGQANTEAFF.

V gene TRBV9 combines with J gene TRBJ1-4; 8 bases match TRBD1. Trimming removed 3 bases from V and 6 bases from J; junction bases left unmatched: 10. Per germline, CDR1 SGDLS and CDR2 YYNGEE. This CDR3 has 16 amino acids. CDR3 region: CASSGGSGQGHEKLFF. The CDR3 nucleotides are TGTGCCAGCAGCGGCGGTTCCGGACAGGGCCATGAAAAACTGTTTTTT.